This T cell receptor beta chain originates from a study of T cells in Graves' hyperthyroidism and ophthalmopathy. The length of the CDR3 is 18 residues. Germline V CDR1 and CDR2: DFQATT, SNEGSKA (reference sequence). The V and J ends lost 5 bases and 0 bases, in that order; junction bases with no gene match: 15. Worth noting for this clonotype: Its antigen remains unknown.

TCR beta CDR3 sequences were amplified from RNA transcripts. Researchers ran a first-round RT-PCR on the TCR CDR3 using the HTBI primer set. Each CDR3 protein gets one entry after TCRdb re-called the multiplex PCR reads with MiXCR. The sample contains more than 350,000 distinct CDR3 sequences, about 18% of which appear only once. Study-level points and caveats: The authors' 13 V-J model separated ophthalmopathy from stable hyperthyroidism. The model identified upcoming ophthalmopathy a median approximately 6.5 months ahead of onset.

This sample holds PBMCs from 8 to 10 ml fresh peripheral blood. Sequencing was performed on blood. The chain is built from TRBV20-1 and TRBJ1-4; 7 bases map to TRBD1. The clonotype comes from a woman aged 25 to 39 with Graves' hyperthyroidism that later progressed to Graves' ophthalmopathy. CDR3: CSAGHRQGGTATNEKLFF. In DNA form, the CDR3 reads TGCAGTGCTGGGCACCGACAGGGCGGGACCGCAACTAATGAAAAACTGTTTTTT.